These 4 T cell receptor beta chains originate from one sample sequenced in a study of monozygotic twins with inflammatory bowel disease. TCRdb reprocessed the 5' RACE reads; each CDR3 protein has one entry and no DNA is given. Its table lists about 300,000 distinct CDR3 sequences. Sequenced input: blood. These receptors all come from a human donor with ulcerative colitis or Crohn's disease, or a healthy co-twin of an affected twin (not recorded which).

The gene calls are TRBV7-2 and TRBJ1-2. CDR1 and CDR2 (germline): SGHTA, FQGNSA. The CDR3 runs to 14 residues. CDR3 amino acids: CASSLEVLLRGYTF.

The rearrangement joins TRBV7-9 to TRBJ2-2; TCRdb lists TRBD2, though no DNA is available to test this call. Germline loops: CDR1 SEHNR, CDR2 FQNEAQ (reference sequence). The CDR3 has 14 residues. CDR3 loop: CASSAGLYTGELFF. Full variable domain (rest looked up from reference TRBV7-9 and TRBJ2-2): DTGVSQNPRHKITKRGQNVTFRCDPISEHNRLYWYRQTLGQGPEFLTYFQNEAQLEKSRLLSDRFSAERPKGSFSTLEIQRTEQGDSAMYLCASSAGLYTGELFFGEGSRLTVL.

The V and J genes are TRBV12-3 or TRBV12-4 and TRBJ2-6; TCRdb calls TRBD1, which cannot be checked without DNA. The CDR3 runs to 17 residues. The chain's CDR3 is CASSLGGGSSGANVLTF.

This chain links TRBV7-2 with TRBJ2-2. The CDR3 loop spans 14 amino acids. CDR1 SGHTA and CDR2 FQGNSA come from the germline V gene. The CDR3 sequence is CASSLGQGRAELFF.